The rows below give T cell receptor beta chains drawn from one sample of a study of regulatory T cells in long-lasting Graves disease. TCRdb reprocessed the multiplex PCR reads via MiXCR and lists one record per CDR3 protein. The sample shows fewer than 350,000 distinct CDR3 sequences, about 20% of them seen only once. The input for sequencing was peripheral blood mononuclear cells (PBMCs), taken at new diagnosis, from a patient treated with antithyroid drugs. The receptors derive from a female donor with Graves disease. Each CDR3 is given with its conserved first and last residue. Fields, in order: clone size, D gene, V gene, J gene, CDR3 protein, CDR3 DNA. D genes are given only for firm matches. A row's size may be missing; if present it is once, few, many or a size class.

size: many; D: NA; V: TRBV19; J: TRBJ2-1; CDR3: CASSMGSFSYNEQFF; DNA: TGTGCCAGTAGTATGGGTAGCTTCTCCTACAATGAGCAGTTCTTC
size: many; D: NA; V: TRBV6-1; J: TRBJ2-7; CDR3: CASSEILGAGSYEQYF; DNA: TGTGCCAGCAGTGAAATCCTGGGGGCAGGTTCCTACGAGCAGTACTTC
size: many; D: NA; V: TRBV7-2; J: TRBJ2-7; CDR3: CASSLLDRIYEQYF; DNA: TGTGCCAGCAGCTTATTGGACAGAATCTACGAGCAGTACTTC
size: many; D: NA; V: TRBV30; J: TRBJ2-1; CDR3: CAWMQTTYNEQFF; DNA: TGTGCCTGGATGCAGACAACCTACAATGAGCAGTTCTTC
size: NA; D: NA; V: TRBV6-5; J: TRBJ2-7; CDR3: CASSYSGPFSYEQYF; DNA: TGTGCCAGCAGTTACTCAGGGCCCTTTTCCTACGAGCAGTACTTC
size: NA; D: TRBD2; V: TRBV5-1; J: TRBJ2-3; CDR3: CASRYLAGTDTQYF; DNA: TGCGCCAGCCGATACCTAGCGGGCACAGATACGCAGTATTTT
size: NA; D: NA; V: TRBV11-2; J: TRBJ2-1; CDR3: CASSLSQSTEQFF; DNA: TGTGCCAGCAGCTTATCCCAGTCAACTGAGCAGTTCTTC
size: many; D: NA; V: TRBV6-2/TRBV6-3; J: TRBJ2-7; CDR3: CASGEMRYEQYF; DNA: TGTGCCAGCGGGGAGATGAGGTACGAGCAGTACTTC
size: NA; D: TRBD2; V: TRBV20-1; J: TRBJ2-3; CDR3: CSARPLAGSGDTQYF; DNA: TGCAGTGCTAGACCTCTAGCGGGATCTGGAGATACGCAGTATTTT
size: many; D: NA; V: TRBV11-2; J: TRBJ2-5; CDR3: CASSLAAGSQETQYF; DNA: TGTGCCAGCAGCCTAGCCGCCGGGAGCCAAGAGACCCAGTACTTC
size: NA; D: NA; V: TRBV6-5; J: TRBJ1-2; CDR3: CASSYQGSANYGYTF; DNA: TGTGCCAGCAGTTACCAGGGCAGCGCTAACTATGGCTACACCTTC
size: many; D: NA; V: TRBV20-1; J: TRBJ2-1; CDR3: CSASMASPTSYNEQFF; DNA: TGCAGTGCTAGCATGGCTAGCCCTACTTCCTACAATGAGCAGTTCTTC
size: NA; D: TRBD1; V: TRBV6-1; J: TRBJ1-4; CDR3: CASSDRDRGLTNEKLFF; DNA: TGTGCCAGCAGTGACCGGGACAGGGGGCTCACTAATGAAAAACTGTTTTTT
size: NA; D: TRBD1; V: TRBV19; J: TRBJ2-1; CDR3: CASSRQGSIHEQFF; DNA: TGTGCCAGTAGTCGACAGGGTTCCATTCATGAGCAGTTCTTC
size: few; D: NA; V: TRBV20-1; J: TRBJ2-5; CDR3: CSARERRGGAQYF; DNA: TGCAGTGCTAGAGAGAGGAGGGGGGGGGCCCAGTACTTC
size: many; D: NA; V: TRBV20-1; J: TRBJ2-1; CDR3: CSAPPQITSYNEQFF; DNA: TGCAGTGCTCCTCCCCAGATAACCTCCTACAATGAGCAGTTCTTC
size: many; D: NA; V: TRBV30; J: TRBJ1-4; CDR3: CAWSGQFTNEKLFF; DNA: TGTGCCTGGAGCGGACAGTTTACTAATGAAAAACTGTTTTTT
size: many; D: TRBD1; V: TRBV10-3; J: TRBJ2-7; CDR3: CASRQGYEQYF; DNA: TGTGCCAGCCGACAGGGGTACGAGCAGTACTTC
size: many; D: NA; V: TRBV6-5; J: TRBJ2-7; CDR3: CASSYSDSSNEQYF; DNA: TGTGCCAGCAGCTATTCGGACAGCTCCAACGAGCAGTACTTC
size: many; D: TRBD2; V: TRBV7-2; J: TRBJ2-3; CDR3: CASSLVGTSGNSDTQYF; DNA: TGTGCCAGCAGCTTAGTGGGGACTAGCGGGAACTCAGATACGCAGTATTTT
size: many; D: TRBD2; V: TRBV2; J: TRBJ2-5; CDR3: CASPRGLAEQETQYF; DNA: TGTGCCAGCCCCCGTGGACTAGCGGAACAAGAGACCCAGTACTTC
size: many; D: NA; V: TRBV10-1; J: TRBJ1-2; CDR3: CASSERQNYGYTF; DNA: TGCGCCAGCAGTGAAAGACAGAACTATGGCTACACCTTC
size: many; D: NA; V: TRBV9; J: TRBJ2-5; CDR3: CASSSLDTSGTQYF; DNA: TGTGCCAGCAGCTCCCTCGACACCTCTGGGACCCAGTACTTC
size: many; D: NA; V: TRBV28; J: TRBJ1-6; CDR3: CASKGDLNSPLHF; DNA: TGTGCCAGCAAAGGGGACCTAAATTCACCCCTCCACTTT
size: many; D: NA; V: TRBV28; J: TRBJ1-1; CDR3: CASSPIGVNTEAFF; DNA: TGTGCCAGCAGCCCCATAGGGGTTAACACTGAAGCTTTCTTT
size: many; D: NA; V: TRBV20-1; J: TRBJ1-1; CDR3: CSARPGGVNTEAFF; DNA: TGCAGTGCTAGACCCGGGGGGGTGAACACTGAAGCTTTCTTT
size: many; D: TRBD2; V: TRBV11-2; J: TRBJ2-5; CDR3: CASSPPGGWETQYF; DNA: TGTGCCAGCAGCCCCCCGGGGGGTTGGGAGACCCAGTACTTC
size: many; D: NA; V: TRBV14; J: TRBJ2-7; CDR3: CASSQARGTYEQYF; DNA: TGTGCCAGCAGCCAAGCGCGAGGGACTTACGAGCAGTACTTC
size: NA; D: TRBD1; V: TRBV12-3/TRBV12-4; J: TRBJ1-2; CDR3: CASSSEPGTGGPHYGYTF; DNA: TGTGCCAGCAGTTCAGAACCCGGGACAGGGGGACCCCACTATGGCTACACCTTC
size: many; D: TRBD2; V: TRBV20-1; J: TRBJ2-5; CDR3: CSATPIRGGVQETQYF; DNA: TGCAGTGCCACCCCCATCCGGGGGGGCGTACAAGAGACCCAGTACTTC
size: many; D: NA; V: TRBV2; J: TRBJ2-3; CDR3: CARSRDETDTQYF; DNA: TGTGCCAGGTCGAGGGATGAGACAGATACGCAGTATTTT
size: few; D: NA; V: TRBV30; J: TRBJ2-7; CDR3: CAWSVLGNEQYF; DNA: TGTGCCTGGAGTGTACTCGGGAACGAGCAGTACTTC
size: NA; D: NA; V: TRBV4-1; J: TRBJ2-1; CDR3: CASSQEGSSDIEQFF; DNA: TGCGCCAGCAGCCAAGAAGGTTCTAGCGACATCGAGCAGTTCTTC
size: NA; D: NA; V: TRBV2; J: TRBJ2-3; CDR3: CASSPPSLTSTDTQYF; DNA: TGTGCCAGCAGCCCTCCCTCCCTTACTAGCACAGATACGCAGTATTTT
size: many; D: TRBD1; V: TRBV6-1; J: TRBJ1-6; CDR3: CASSQDRSPSPLHF; DNA: TGTGCCAGCAGTCAGGACAGGAGTCCTTCACCCCTCCACTTT
size: NA; D: NA; V: TRBV6-1; J: TRBJ1-2; CDR3: CASSESGGGGYTF; DNA: TGTGCCAGCAGTGAAAGCGGGGGCGGTGGCTACACCTTC
size: many; D: NA; V: TRBV6-5; J: TRBJ1-2; CDR3: CASSWGTNYGYTF; DNA: TGTGCCAGCAGTTGGGGGACTAACTATGGCTACACCTTC
size: many; D: NA; V: TRBV12-3/TRBV12-4; J: TRBJ2-5; CDR3: CASGEEETQYF; DNA: TGTGCCAGCGGGGAAGAAGAGACCCAGTACTTC
size: many; D: NA; V: TRBV28; J: TRBJ2-7; CDR3: CASSTGNDEQYF; DNA: TGTGCCAGCTCCACCGGTAATGACGAGCAGTACTTC
size: many; D: TRBD2; V: TRBV7-3; J: TRBJ2-7; CDR3: CASSLLPGTSYEQYF; DNA: TGTGCCAGCAGCTTGCTTCCCGGGACTAGCTACGAGCAGTACTTC
size: NA; D: NA; V: TRBV5-1; J: TRBJ2-1; CDR3: CASSLALGPNRESSYNEQFF; DNA: TGCGCCAGCAGCTTGGCCCTGGGGCCAAACAGGGAGAGCTCCTACAATGAGCAGTTCTTC
size: many; D: NA; V: TRBV12-3/TRBV12-4; J: TRBJ2-3; CDR3: CASSIAWGGRTDTQYF; DNA: TGTGCCAGCAGTATTGCCTGGGGCGGACGCACAGATACGCAGTATTTT
size: many; D: NA; V: TRBV12-3/TRBV12-4; J: TRBJ2-3; CDR3: CASSWTDTDTQYF; DNA: TGTGCCAGCAGTTGGACAGACACAGATACGCAGTATTTT
size: many; D: NA; V: TRBV2; J: TRBJ1-1; CDR3: CASTDRFYTEAFF; DNA: TGTGCCAGCACCGACAGGTTTTACACTGAAGCTTTCTTT